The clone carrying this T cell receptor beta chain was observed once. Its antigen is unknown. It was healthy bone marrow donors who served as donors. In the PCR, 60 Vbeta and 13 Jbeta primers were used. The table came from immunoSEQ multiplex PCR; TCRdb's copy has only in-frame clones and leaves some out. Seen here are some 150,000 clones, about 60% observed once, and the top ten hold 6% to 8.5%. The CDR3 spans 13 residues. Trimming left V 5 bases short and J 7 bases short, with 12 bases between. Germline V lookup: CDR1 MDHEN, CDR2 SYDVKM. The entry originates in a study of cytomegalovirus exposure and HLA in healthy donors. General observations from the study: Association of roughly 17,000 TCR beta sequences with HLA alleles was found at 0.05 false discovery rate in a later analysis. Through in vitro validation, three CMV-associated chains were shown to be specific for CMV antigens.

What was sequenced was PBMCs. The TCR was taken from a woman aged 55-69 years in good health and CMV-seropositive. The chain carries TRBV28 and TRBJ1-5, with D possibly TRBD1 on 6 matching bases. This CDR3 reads CASSKNRDQPQHF. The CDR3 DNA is TGTGCCAGCAGTAAAAACAGGGACCAGCCCCAGCATTTT.